The 2 T cell receptor delta chains listed next were all sequenced from one sample in a study of Vδ1+ human thymocytes. General study results and limits: Thymic TRG and TRD repertoires appeared highly polyclonal, with Gaussian CDR3 length distributions.

RNA was extracted from the cells and then reverse transcribed. The CDR3 regions were amplified by multiplex PCR from V-gene primers to a constant-region primer. With CATT, TCRdb re-called clones from the multiplex PCR reads. The data hold about 73,000 delta-chain clones, with 30% to 40% observed a single time. Their antigens are not known. Sequenced input: Vdelta1+ gamma-delta thymocytes from the thymus. Regarding subset: FACS-sorted CD3+ TCRalphabeta- TCRVdelta1+ TCRVdelta2- thymocytes. The receptors shown here come from a boy under two years old who had congenital heart surgery.

V is TRDV1 and J is TRDJ1; 9 nucleotides match TRDD3. V shed 5 bases and J 0 bases; nucleotides not matched to a gene: 16. There are 19 residues in the CDR3. The germline gives CDR1 TSWWSYY, CDR2 QGS. Here the CDR3 DNA reads TGTGCTCTTGGGCACGACTGGGGATACGCTCTCTTTTACACCGATAAACTCATCTTT. Its protein is CALGHDWGYALFYTDKLIF.

This clone was seen only once. Germline is not matched at one junction end, which may reflect a read error. The genes are TRDV1 and TRDJ1; D is perhaps TRDD3 (6 bases). CDR1 and CDR2 from the germline V gene are TSWWSYY and QGS. The CDR3 sequence is 17 residues long. CDR3 coding DNA: TGTGCTCCTGGGGAACGGGGCCTGAGGGGGAGCACCGATAAACTCATCTTT. Its protein is CAPGERGLRGSTDKLIF.